The entry below describes one T cell receptor beta chain. It lacks a known antigen. One base away there is no much larger clone; base qualities are not given. Library preparation used the immunoSEQ multiplex PCR assay. From the authors' description of their analysis: To diagnose cytomegalovirus status from the catalog of TCR beta chain sequences, a statistical classification framework was built. Entries here come from immuneACCESS through TCRdb and include only in-frame sequences with V and J called. Some clones fail to appear in such tables; in the studies checked, an unresolved V gene covers under half of the shortfall, and the cause of the remainder is unknown. V and J calls and clone size are copied from that table; D and trimming were computed from the DNA. This sample comprises some 140,000 clones, 86% of them detected only once. The ten largest account for 20% to 25% of the sample. This sample was included in a study of cytomegalovirus exposure and HLA in healthy donors (dated 2017 in TCRdb). Regarding the complete study: A later analysis indicated that the 95 to 150 validation repertoires were generated on the platform also employed for the 720 or so repertoires of the first cohort. The study was designed to test whether signatures of past pathogen exposure could be identified by cataloging public T cell receptors. High-throughput TCR immunosequencing, statistical association of individual TCRs with disease status, and machine learning were combined to predict cytomegalovirus infection status. In addition to the first cohort of roughly 670 subjects, a separate validation cohort of over 90 different subjects was used. Broader findings and caveats from the paper: The authors suggested that the approach could potentially be extended to other disease states and immunological phenotypes. A later analysis had no HLA typing for the validation cohort, so co-occurrence there was scored across all 130 or so repertoires. A total of 150 to 200 TCR beta chains were listed by the study as associated with cytomegalovirus. In both the original and validation cohorts, the classifier was reported to diagnose cytomegalovirus status with high specificity and sensitivity. A few of the identified cytomegalovirus-associated TCR beta chains were confirmed in vitro to be specific for cytomegalovirus antigens. Of the cluster scores, 90% to 95% were above 0 in a later analysis, which found that TCRs clustered in the first cohort also tended to co-occur in the 90 to 150 validation repertoires. Most TCR sequences were observed very rarely across donors, whereas some public TCRs were present in many individuals.

Donors formed part of the validation cohort, which comprised about 120 subjects and was distinct from the first cohort of under 800 subjects. The specimen sequenced was PBMCs. The sequence derives from a man aged 18 to 35 in good health and CMV-seropositive.

The DNA sequence reads TGCGCCAGCAGCCCTAGGGCGGAGCGGGAGACGGATACGCAGTATTTT. Its protein product is CASSPRAERETDTQYF. This chain is built from TRBV4-3 and TRBJ2-3; TRBD2 fits 8 bases in the junction. Looking up the germline V gene yields CDR1 LGHNA and CDR2 YSLEER. Trimming removed 4 bases from V and 6 bases from J; the gene matches leave 12 bases unexplained. From the cysteine through the phenylalanine, the CDR3 covers 16 amino acids. CDR3 DNA is the only sequence kept; it has 48 bases, read in frame from the first base.